The 8 T cell receptor beta chains below all came from one sample that was sequenced in a study of monozygotic twins with inflammatory bowel disease. No DNA is given; TCRdb re-called the 5' RACE reads and lists each CDR3 protein once. This sample's clone table lists 200,000 to 250,000 distinct CDR3 sequences. Specimen: blood. Receptors originate from a human donor with ulcerative colitis or Crohn's disease, or a healthy co-twin of an affected twin (not recorded which).

The V call is TRBV6-5, the J call TRBJ1-1. The length of the CDR3 is 15 residues. CDR1 MNHEY and CDR2 SVGAGI come from the germline V gene. CDR3 in amino acids: CASSYSGEPYLEAFF.

The chain combines TRBV5-1 with TRBJ1-6. Germline CDR1 and CDR2: SGHRS and YFSETQ. CDR3 size: 14 residues. Here the CDR3 reads CASSLERNSSPLHF.

V is TRBV12-3 or TRBV12-4 and J is TRBJ2-7; TCRdb's D call of TRBD2 is untestable without DNA. The CDR3 spans 16 residues. The CDR3 loop is CASSLPSGLGTYEQYF.

This rearrangement joins TRBV5-5 to TRBJ1-1; the TCRdb D gene call, TRBD1, has no DNA to confirm it. In germline, CDR1 is SGHKS, CDR2 YYEKEE (reference sequence). The CDR3 length is 15 residues. This chain's CDR3 is CASSLGPRVGTEAFF.

The rearrangement joins TRBV5-1 to TRBJ2-7. The germline CDR1 and CDR2 sequences are SGHRS and YFSETQ. The CDR3 has 11 amino acids. This chain's CDR3 is CASSRAGDVYF. Based on the CDR3 plus reference TRBV5-1 and TRBJ2-7, the full variable domain is KAGVTQTPRYLIKTRGQQVTLSCSPISGHRSVSWYQQTPGQGLQFLFEYFSETQRNKGNFPGRFSGRQFSNSRSEMNVSTLELGDSALYLCASSRAGDVYFGPGTRLTVT.

The chain employs TRBV12-3 or TRBV12-4 and TRBJ2-2; TCRdb selects TRBD1, and the lack of DNA leaves this call unchecked. The CDR3 loop spans 17 amino acids. CDR3 protein: CASSLRGRQGGTGELFF.

The chain recombines TRBV12-3 or TRBV12-4 with TRBJ1-6; the D gene TCRdb calls, TRBD1, cannot be checked with no DNA. The CDR3 covers 13 residues. CDR3 sequence: CASREGFDSPLHF.

V gene TRBV12-3 or TRBV12-4 combines with J gene TRBJ1-6; TCRdb proposes TRBD1, but this gene call is untestable without DNA. This CDR3 comprises 14 residues. CDR3 loop: CASSPTVGRSPLHF.